This T cell receptor beta chain was observed in a study of blood T cells in healthy people across ages. Whole-study results and caveats: A greater number of naive CD4+ cells and higher diversity distinguished long-lived donors from aged donors.

Next came a second PCR, run for about 6 to 11 cycles, which used a sample-barcoded 5' primer along with a J-beta primer mix. Every cDNA molecule carried a tag from a template-switch adaptor bearing 12 random nucleotides. A single record per CDR3 protein comes from TCRdb applying MiXCR to the 5' RACE reads. Among 800,000 to 950,000 distinct CDR3 sequences listed, approximately 32% were seen once. Isolated per sample were at least 6 million PBMCs. V was trimmed by 0 bases and J by 1 base, leaving 3 bases between them. The CDR3 has 14 amino acids. From germline, CDR1 is LGHNA and CDR2 YNFKEQ. The sample holds a few counts of this clonotype. No antigen is known for it. The same sample was also studied in work on T cells of mothers and their children. That paper notes: Slightly higher overlap, not significant, was seen in related mother-child pairs than in unrelated pairs.

Sequencing was performed on blood. The chain carries TRBV4-2 and TRBJ1-4; D is ambiguous. This TCR was recovered from a woman aged 40 to 50 in good health. The CDR3 region is CASSQDGTNEKLFF. CDR3 nucleotide sequence: TGTGCCAGCAGCCAAGATGGAACTAATGAAAAACTGTTTTTT.